The T cell receptor (beta chain) under discussion was sequenced for a study of tumor and adjacent non-tumor tissue in lung cancer. Across the whole study: Each sample yielded 4 million to 4.5 million productive TCRbeta reads on average.

Three rounds of nested PCR, following a modified ARM-PCR protocol, produced the TCRbeta library. TCRdb reprocessed the multiplex PCR reads with MiXCR, giving one entry per CDR3 protein. The top ten hold 21% of the sample, which has roughly 82,000 distinct CDR3 sequences, approximately 73% seen once. About this clonotype: The antigen remains unidentified. At one end the junction does not follow the germline gene, possibly because of a read error.

The study's findings and limits: Patients with more diverse tumor TCRs had worse survival. Significantly higher TCR diversity was found in tumor than normal lung.

This sample's RNA came from whole unsorted tissue. The normal lung tissue was taken more than 3 cm from the tumor edge. Donors were chemotherapy-naive, newly diagnosed lung cancer surgical patients in China, August–late 2014. From germline, CDR1 is SGHAT and CDR2 FQNNGV. CDR3 length: 13 amino acids. The sequenced material came from distant non-tumor lung tissue. V and J are TRBV11-2 and TRBJ2-7, with D possibly being TRBD1 (7 bases). The receptor comes from a woman aged 45-65 years with non-small cell lung cancer. The CDR3 region has the DNA TGTGCTAGCAGCGCGGGGACAGTCGTCGAGCAGTACTTC. This gives the protein CASSAGTVVEQYF. Based on the CDR3 plus reference TRBV11-2 and TRBJ2-7, the full variable domain is EAGVAQSPRYKIIEKRQSVAFWCNPISGHATLYWYQQILGQGPKLLIQFQNNGVVDDSQLPKDRFSAERLKGVDSTLKIQPAKLEDSAVYLCASSAGTVVEQYFGPGTRLTVT.